Given below is one T cell receptor (beta chain) in context. Its cognate antigen has yet to be identified. The sample holds no much larger clone one base away, and base qualities are not on file. Counted from cysteine to phenylalanine, this CDR3 has 13 amino acids. The only DNA kept is the CDR3, 39 bases in frame from the first base. The germline V gene sets CDR1 to MNHEY and CDR2 to SVGAGI. The trim is 9 bases for V and 5 bases for J, with a gap of 16 bases between the germline ends. These data belong to a study of T cell clonotyping in hematopoietic cell transplantation (dated by TCRdb to about 2021). General notes on the study: The study collected 120 to 150 blood samples from 30 to 40 consecutive transplant recipients and their related donors. Recruitment of patients was conducted between late 2015 and early 2017, and follow-up was continued until September 2020 or death.

With the immunoSEQ assay, which is a bias-controlled multiplex PCR relying on V- and J-specific primers, TCR beta CDR3 regions were amplified from genomic DNA. A proprietary barcode and Illumina adapter sequences were added to the CDR3 amplicons in a second PCR step. CDR3 libraries were sequenced on an Illumina MiSeq instrument. Per the source publication's procedure: Export and quality control were handled in immunoSEQ Analyzer 3.0, while downstream analyses relied on R Bioconductor and Immunarch. Only productive rearrangements in the normalized downsampled data set went into calculating the repertoire metrics. In the normalized cohort, a clonotype counted as pathologically expanded if the clonotype was larger than 5 templates. The Inverse Simpson Index served as the measure of repertoire diversity. The non-normalized data set was used for CMV-specificity analyses so that all clonotypes could be captured. TCRdb provides this immuneACCESS table in a form limited to in-frame rearrangements. Some clones are lacking; in checked studies, under half of them reflect an unresolved V gene, and why the rest are absent is not known. D and trimming were read from the DNA, whereas the V and J calls and clone size are those reported in that table. The sample table holds some 30,000 clones, of which around 90% were seen once. Around 11% of the sample rests with the top ten.

Explained via the paper, the time point label denotes: 100 days after allo-HCT. Recipient blood was collected about 28 days before transplant and at days 30, 100 and 180 after transplant. Using Nuclei Lysis Solution, genomic DNA was extracted from unfractionated peripheral blood mononuclear cells that were either fresh or cryopreserved. Paper-wide results and their limitations: Recipient TCR diversity fell after transplant, with pathologically expanded clonotypes rising progressively from day 30 to day 180. Only a small fraction of recipient repertoires overlapped donor repertoires, with over 97% appearing de novo at the given depth. The sample size was limited and the cells went unsorted, which meant the CD4 and CD8 repertoire contributions could not be told apart. Broader posttransplant TCR repertoire diversity was predicted by donor and pretransplant recipient Inverse Simpson Index values.

Sequencing was performed on PBMCs, taken 100 days after allogeneic stem cell transplant. The receptor's source is a female patient aged 50-59 years who had an allogeneic stem cell transplant from a related donor, so the T cells may come from the graft donor. Some clones in this sample may be carry-over from other donors' samples. The rearranged chain carries TRBV6-5 and TRBJ2-5, with no reliable assignment of the D segment. The nucleotides read TGTGCCAGTCGTCCTTCTGGTAGGGAGACCCAGTACTTC. This encodes CASRPSGRETQYF.